Shown below are 7 T cell receptor beta chains from a single sample sequenced in a study of blood T cell repertoires in COVID-19. Sequencing used immunoSEQ multiplex PCR; TCRdb keeps in-frame clones, though not all of them. Found here are hundreds of thousands of clones, almost 90% of them singletons; the top ten hold approximately 1.4%. Source material: peripheral blood. The receptor source for this set is a man older than 75 with acute or convalescent COVID-19.

The chain couples TRBV24-1 to TRBJ2-3, with unresolved D. This CDR3 region has 13 residues. Per the germline V gene, CDR1 is KGHDR and CDR2 is SFDVKD. V was shortened by 1 base and J by 6 bases, with 7 bases between the two germline ends. The CDR3 region has the DNA TGTGCCACCAGTGATTTATTCTCGGATACGCAGTATTTT. Translated: CATSDLFSDTQYF.

The chain is built from TRBV15 and TRBJ2-5; 10 nucleotides align to TRBD2. The CDR3 totals 16 residues. V was clipped by 0 bases and J by 2 bases; unmatched bases: 3. CDR1 and CDR2 from the germline V gene are LNHNV and YYDKDF (reference sequence). The CDR3 loop reads CATSRERTSGQETQYF. The DNA of the CDR3 is TGTGCCACCAGCAGAGAGCGGACTAGCGGACAAGAGACCCAGTACTTC.

This clone has a single count. This chain links TRBV19 with TRBJ2-4; TRBD1 matches at 10 bases. The CDR3 covers 16 residues. The germline V gene encodes CDR1 LNHDA and CDR2 SQIVND (reference sequence). The ends lost 1 base at V and 8 bases at J; junction bases unmatched: 8. CDR3 in DNA: TGTGCCAGTAGTATAGGGACAGGGGGTAAGGGGGACATTCAGTACTTC. It specifies CASSIGTGGKGDIQYF.

The rearrangement uses TRBV5-1 and TRBJ2-3; 11 nucleotides match TRBD1. Trimming cost V 9 bases and J 6 bases; bases outside gene matches: 9. CDR3 length: 14 residues. Germline CDR1 reads SGHRS; CDR2 reads YFSETQ. Here the CDR3 DNA reads TGCGCCACCCGCTGGACAGGGGGCGGGGATACGCAGTATTTT. Translating it yields CATRWTGGGDTQYF.

The chain carries TRBV6-5 and TRBJ2-3; D possibly corresponds to TRBD1 (5 bases). Per the germline V gene, CDR1 is MNHEY and CDR2 is SVGAGI. The CDR3 extends over 14 amino acids. Trimming took 8 bases from V and 2 from J, leaving 14 bases between them. CDR3 residues: CASGAGHPTDTQYF. DNA of the CDR3: TGTGCCAGCGGAGCTGGACACCCCACAGATACGCAGTATTTT.

This chain links TRBV7-9 with TRBJ2-5; 13 positions match TRBD2. The CDR3 spans 16 residues. V lost 4 bases to trimming and J lost 4 bases; unmatched junction nucleotides: 6. Germline V lookup: CDR1 SEHNR, CDR2 FQNEAQ (reference sequence). The CDR3 reads CASSSQRLAGGETQYF. The CDR3 DNA follows: TGTGCCAGCAGCTCACAAAGACTAGCGGGGGGAGAGACCCAGTACTTC.

The rearrangement uses TRBV7-2 and TRBJ1-6; TRBD1 matches 9 bases. Germline V gene lookup returns CDR1 SGHTA and CDR2 FQGNSA. Trimming took 5 bases from V and 6 from J; bases not matched to a gene: 8. The length of the CDR3 is 16 residues. In nucleotides, the CDR3 is TGTGCCAGCAGCCCCTTCGGACAGGGGCTTAATTCACCCCTCCACTTT. It is translated as CASSPFGQGLNSPLHF.